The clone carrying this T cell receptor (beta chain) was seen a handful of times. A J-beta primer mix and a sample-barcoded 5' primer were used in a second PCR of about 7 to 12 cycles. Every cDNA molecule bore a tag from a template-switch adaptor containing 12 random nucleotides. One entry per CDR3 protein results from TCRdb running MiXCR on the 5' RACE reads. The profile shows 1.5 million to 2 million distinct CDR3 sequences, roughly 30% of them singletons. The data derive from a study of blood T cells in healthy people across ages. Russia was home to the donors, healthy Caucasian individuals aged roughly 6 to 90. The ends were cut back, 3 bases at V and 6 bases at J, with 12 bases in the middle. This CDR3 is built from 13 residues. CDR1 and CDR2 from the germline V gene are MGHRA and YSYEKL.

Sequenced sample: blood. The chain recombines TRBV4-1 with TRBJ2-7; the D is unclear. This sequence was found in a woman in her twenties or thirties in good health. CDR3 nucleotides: TGCGCCAGCAGCCAGGCGATCCCTACCGAGCAGTACTTC. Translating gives CASSQAIPTEQYF.